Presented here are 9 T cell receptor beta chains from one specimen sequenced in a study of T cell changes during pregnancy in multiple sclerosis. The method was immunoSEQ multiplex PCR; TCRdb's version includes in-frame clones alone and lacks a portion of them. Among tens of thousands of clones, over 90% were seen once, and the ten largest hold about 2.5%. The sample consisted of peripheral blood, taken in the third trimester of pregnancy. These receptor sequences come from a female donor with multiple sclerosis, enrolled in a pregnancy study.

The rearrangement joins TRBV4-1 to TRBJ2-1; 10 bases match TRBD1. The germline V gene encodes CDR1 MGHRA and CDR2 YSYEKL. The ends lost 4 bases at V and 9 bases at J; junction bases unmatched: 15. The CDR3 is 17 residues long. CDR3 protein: CASSPRPFRDRGGEQFF. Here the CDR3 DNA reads TGCGCCAGCAGCCCGCGACCATTCCGGGACAGGGGAGGTGAGCAGTTCTTC.

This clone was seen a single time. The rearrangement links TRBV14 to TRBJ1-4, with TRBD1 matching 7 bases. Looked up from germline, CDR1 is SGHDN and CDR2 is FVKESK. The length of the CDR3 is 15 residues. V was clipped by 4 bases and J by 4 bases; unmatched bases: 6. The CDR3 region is CASSLRTGHNEKLFF. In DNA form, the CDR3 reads TGTGCCAGCAGCCTGCGGACAGGACATAATGAAAAACTGTTTTTT.

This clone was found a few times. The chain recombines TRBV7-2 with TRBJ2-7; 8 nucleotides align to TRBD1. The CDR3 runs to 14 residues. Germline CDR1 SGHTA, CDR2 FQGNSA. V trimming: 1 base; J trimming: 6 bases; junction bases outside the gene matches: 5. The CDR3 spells CASSLVGQGTEQYF. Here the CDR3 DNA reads TGTGCCAGCAGCTTAGTAGGACAGGGTACCGAGCAGTACTTC. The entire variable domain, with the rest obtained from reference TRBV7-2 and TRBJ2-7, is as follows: GAGVSQSPSNKVTEKGKDVELRCDPISGHTALYWYRQSLGQGLEFLIYFQGNSAPDKSGLPSDRFSAERTGGSVSTLTIQRTQQEDSAVYLCASSLVGQGTEQYFGPGTRLTVT.

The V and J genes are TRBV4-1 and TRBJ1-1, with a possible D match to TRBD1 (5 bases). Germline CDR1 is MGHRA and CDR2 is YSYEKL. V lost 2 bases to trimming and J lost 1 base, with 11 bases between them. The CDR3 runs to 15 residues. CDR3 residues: CASSQLGDWNTEAFF. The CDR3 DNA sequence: TGCGCCAGCAGCCAATTGGGGGACTGGAACACTGAAGCTTTCTTT.

CDR3 residues: CASSSQTGTGVGKAFF. CDR3 nucleotides: TGTGCCAGCAGCTCCCAAACCGGGACAGGGGTCGGTAAAGCTTTCTTT. The genes are TRBV7-9 and TRBJ1-1; 10 positions match TRBD1. The CDR3 covers 16 residues. J lost 9 bases, V lost 4 bases, and 14 bases had no gene match. Germline V gives CDR1 SEHNR, CDR2 FQNEAQ (reference sequence).

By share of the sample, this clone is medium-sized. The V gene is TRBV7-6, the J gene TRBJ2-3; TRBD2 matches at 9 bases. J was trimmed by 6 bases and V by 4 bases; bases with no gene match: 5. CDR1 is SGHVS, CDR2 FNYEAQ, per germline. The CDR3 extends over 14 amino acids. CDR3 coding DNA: TGTGCCAGCAGCTCTAGCGGGGCGGGGGATACGCAGTATTTT. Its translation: CASSSSGAGDTQYF.

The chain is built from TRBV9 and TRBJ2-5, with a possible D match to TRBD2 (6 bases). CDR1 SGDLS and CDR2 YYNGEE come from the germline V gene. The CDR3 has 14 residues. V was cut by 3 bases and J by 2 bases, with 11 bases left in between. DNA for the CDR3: TGTGCCAGCAGCGCTCGGGACTGGCAAGAGACCCAGTACTTC. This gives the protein CASSARDWQETQYF. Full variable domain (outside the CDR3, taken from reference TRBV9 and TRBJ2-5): DSGVTQTPKHLITATGQRVTLRCSPRSGDLSVYWYQQSLDQGLQFLIQYYNGEERAKGNILERFSAQQFPDLHSELNLSSLELGDSALYFCASSARDWQETQYFGPGTRLLVL.

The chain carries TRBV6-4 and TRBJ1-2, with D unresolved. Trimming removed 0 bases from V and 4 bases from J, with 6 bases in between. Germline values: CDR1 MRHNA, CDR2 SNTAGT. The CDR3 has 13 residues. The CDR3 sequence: CASSDSSGYGYTF. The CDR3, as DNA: TGTGCCAGCAGTGACTCATCCGGCTATGGCTACACCTTC.

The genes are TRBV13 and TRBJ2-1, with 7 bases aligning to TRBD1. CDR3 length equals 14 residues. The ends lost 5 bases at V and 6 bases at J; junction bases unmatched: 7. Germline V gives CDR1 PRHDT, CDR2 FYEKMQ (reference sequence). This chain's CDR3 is CASSSRDSSNEQFF. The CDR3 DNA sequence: TGTGCCAGCAGCAGCCGGGACAGTTCCAATGAGCAGTTCTTC.